This T cell receptor beta chain comes out of a study of cytomegalovirus exposure and HLA in healthy donors. About the research overall: Caucasian-associated ancestry cluster membership applied to about 83% of around 400 genotyped donors.

Notes on the study in general: With further analysis later on, most CMV-associated TCR beta chains appeared HLA-restricted.

Comments on this clone: The antigen remains undetermined.

Germline V CDR1 and CDR2: MNHGY, SAAAGT. Trimming took 6 bases from V and 5 from J, leaving 7 bases between them. This CDR3 has 12 residues. PCR involved 60 Vbeta and 13 Jbeta primers. This table comes from immunoSEQ multiplex PCR, and its TCRdb copy is limited to in-frame clones, with some not included. The table includes approximately 160,000 clones, 60% to 80% detected once. The source is a male donor in good health and CMV-seronegative. The sample was PBMCs. The V gene is TRBV6-8, the J gene TRBJ2-2, with D unresolved. This chain's CDR3 is CASRSRTGELFF. The CDR3 DNA follows: TGTGCCAGCAGAAGCAGGACCGGGGAGCTGTTTTTT.